These 10 T cell receptor beta chains were sequenced from one sample in a study of T cell responses to AZD1222 COVID-19 vaccine. TCRdb's table, derived via immunoSEQ multiplex PCR, lists solely in-frame clones and lacks some. The sample consists of about 56,000 clones, 88% of them appearing once. The sample in question was peripheral blood, obtained on day 0 of AZD1222 vaccination. Receptors originate from an adult in good health.

The table lists this clone with a few counts. The rearrangement joins TRBV6-5 to TRBJ1-1; no clear D. V was cut by 7 bases and J by 1 base, with 13 bases left in between. Germline CDR1 MNHEY, CDR2 SVGAGI. This CDR3 has 14 amino acids. The CDR3 is CASTPRWGNTEAFF. CDR3 nucleotides: TGTGCCAGCACCCCCCGGTGGGGGAACACTGAAGCTTTCTTT.

This chain joins TRBV3-1 (or the pseudogene TRBV3-2) and TRBJ1-2; D perhaps matches TRBD1 (5 bases). Per the germline V gene, CDR1 is LGHDT and CDR2 is YNNKEL (reference sequence). The V end was cut by 3 bases, the J end by 0 bases, with 11 bases between. This CDR3 spans 15 amino acids. The CDR3 here is CASSQGVEANYGYTF. CDR3 in DNA: TGTGCCAGCAGCCAGGGGGTCGAGGCTAACTATGGCTACACCTTC.

The rearrangement joins TRBV6-5 to TRBJ2-1, with 8 bases lining up with TRBD2. Germline-derived CDR1 and CDR2 are MNHEY and SVGAGI. J lost 4 bases, V lost 5 bases, and 4 bases had no gene match. CDR3 length: 14 amino acids. CDR3 sequence: CASSRTSNYNEQFF. In DNA, the CDR3 is TGTGCCAGCAGTCGGACTAGCAATTACAATGAGCAGTTCTTC.

CDR3: CASSYTRTSAYEQYF. The CDR3 nucleotides read TGTGCCAGCAGTTACACTCGGACTAGCGCATACGAGCAGTACTTC. This chain connects TRBV7-9 to TRBJ2-7, with TRBD2 matching over 9 bases. Germline V gene data show CDR1 as SEHNR and CDR2 as FQNEAQ (reference sequence). The CDR3 length is 15 residues. V trimming: 6 bases; J trimming: 4 bases; junction bases outside the gene matches: 10. Looking up the rest from reference TRBV7-9 and TRBJ2-7 gives the full variable domain: DTGVSQNPRHKITKRGQNVTFRCDPISEHNRLYWYRQTLGQGPEFLTYFQNEAQLEKSRLLSDRFSAERPKGSFSTLEIQRTEQGDSAMYLCASSYTRTSAYEQYFGPGTRLTVT.

The V call is TRBV5-6, the J call TRBJ1-2; D possibly corresponds to TRBD1 (5 bases). CDR3 length: 10 amino acids. V gave up 4 bases and J gave up 11 bases, with 9 bases separating them. In germline, CDR1 is SGHDT, CDR2 YYEEEE. Here the CDR3 DNA reads TGTGCCAGCAGCGGGGCCACTTACACCTTC. Translation gives CASSGATYTF.

The V gene is TRBV15, the J gene TRBJ1-5; D unresolved. This CDR3 region has 17 residues. Trimming pared 3 bases from V and 7 bases from J, leaving 22 bases between. Germline assignment: CDR1 LNHNV and CDR2 YYDKDF (reference sequence). CDR3 DNA: TGTGCCACCAGCAGTTCTCATGACATGTCCTTGAGACAGCCCCAGCATTTT. This encodes CATSSSHDMSLRQPQHF.

The chain carries TRBV7-9 and TRBJ2-7; 13 bases fit TRBD2. CDR3 length equals 14 residues. Germline assignment: CDR1 SEHNR and CDR2 FQNEAQ (reference sequence). Trimming at V came to 3 bases and at J to 7 bases, leaving 3 bases not matched to a gene. CDR3 region: CASSLGLAGREQYF. CDR3 nucleotides: TGTGCCAGCAGCTTGGGACTAGCGGGGCGGGAGCAGTACTTC.

This chain links TRBV10-3 with TRBJ1-1, with D perhaps matching TRBD1 (5 bases). The CDR3 length is 13 residues. The V end lost 6 bases, the J end lost 3 bases, and 11 bases lay between the germline ends. Germline lookup yields CDR1 ENHRY and CDR2 SYGVKD. For the CDR3, the DNA is TGTGCCATCAGCGAGGGGTCCTACACTGAAGCTTTCTTT. As protein: CAISEGSYTEAFF.

The table lists this clone with a count of one. This sequence joins TRBV19 and TRBJ1-4; TRBD1 might be the D (5 bases). V was pared by 3 bases and J by 2 bases, with 10 bases between. This CDR3 comprises 15 residues. CDR1 and CDR2 from the germline V gene are LNHDA and SQIVND (reference sequence). CDR3 sequence (DNA): TGTGCCAGTAGTATTCAGGGAGGGACTAATGAAAAACTGTTTTTT. Its protein product is CASSIQGGTNEKLFF.

As regards this clone: The junction shows a germline mismatch at one end, possibly a read error. The V call is TRBV18, the J call TRBJ1-1, with a possible D match to TRBD1 (5 bases). The germline V gene has CDR1 KGHSH and CDR2 LQKENI. This CDR3 has 12 residues. CDR3 in amino acids: CASSRRQSEAFF. The CDR3, as DNA: TGTGCCAGCTCACGAAGACAGTCTGAGGCTTTCTTT.